A few counts support the clone carrying this T cell receptor beta chain. This record comes from a study of T cells in Graves' hyperthyroidism and ophthalmopathy. V was trimmed by 3 bases and J by 2 bases, leaving 12 bases between them. CDR3 size: 16 residues. Germline V lookup: CDR1 SGDLS, CDR2 YYNGEE. Researchers took RNA transcripts and amplified the TCR beta CDR3 regions from them. The TCR CDR3 was amplified in a first-round RT-PCR using the HTBI primer set. TCRdb used MiXCR to reprocess the multiplex PCR reads, holding one entry per CDR3 protein. The sample has 500,000 to 600,000 distinct CDR3 sequences, under 60% seen once; the top ten hold under 20%. Exclusion followed for patients with uncontrolled infection, other autoimmune disease, pregnancy or lactation. Diagnostic assessment was based on clinical symptoms, serum thyroxine and TRAb, thyroid ultrasound and orbital computed tomography.

The receptor was derived from an adult woman with Graves' disease, either hyperthyroidism or ophthalmopathy (not recorded which). This rearrangement joins TRBV9 to TRBJ1-6, with a weak D call TRBD1 (5 bases). Sequenced material: peripheral blood or thyroid tissue (not recorded which). The CDR3 here is CASSARDSPYNSPLHF. The CDR3 DNA reads as TGTGCCAGCAGCGCCCGAGACAGCCCCTATAATTCACCCCTCCACTTT. Filled out from reference TRBV9 and TRBJ1-6, the complete variable domain reads DSGVTQTPKHLITATGQRVTLRCSPRSGDLSVYWYQQSLDQGLQFLIQYYNGEERAKGNILERFSAQQFPDLHSELNLSSLELGDSALYFCASSARDSPYNSPLHFGNGTRLTVT.